This TCR beta chain was observed in a study of cytotoxic CD8 clonotypes in ibrutinib-treated CLL. The ends were cut back, 2 bases at V and 1 base at J, with 10 bases in the middle. This CDR3 is 15 amino acids long. The germline V gene has CDR1 SGHAT and CDR2 FQNNGV. Concerning this clone itself: Antigen unknown.

Study findings and constraints: At progression, clonality fell back toward baseline after rising at ibrutinib response.

This table comes from immunoSEQ multiplex PCR, and its TCRdb copy is limited to in-frame clones, with some not included. The table lists under 40,000 clones, roughly 50% of them singletons, with 15% to 20% in the top ten. This chain uses TRBV11-2 with TRBJ2-3, with a weak D call TRBD1 (6 bases). The input for sequencing was PBMCs, taken before ibrutinib treatment. The source of this sequence is a human donor with chronic lymphocytic leukemia. Written as DNA, the CDR3 is TGTGCCAGCAGCTTATTGACAGGCGGCACAGATACGCAGTATTTT. Translation: CASSLLTGGTDTQYF.